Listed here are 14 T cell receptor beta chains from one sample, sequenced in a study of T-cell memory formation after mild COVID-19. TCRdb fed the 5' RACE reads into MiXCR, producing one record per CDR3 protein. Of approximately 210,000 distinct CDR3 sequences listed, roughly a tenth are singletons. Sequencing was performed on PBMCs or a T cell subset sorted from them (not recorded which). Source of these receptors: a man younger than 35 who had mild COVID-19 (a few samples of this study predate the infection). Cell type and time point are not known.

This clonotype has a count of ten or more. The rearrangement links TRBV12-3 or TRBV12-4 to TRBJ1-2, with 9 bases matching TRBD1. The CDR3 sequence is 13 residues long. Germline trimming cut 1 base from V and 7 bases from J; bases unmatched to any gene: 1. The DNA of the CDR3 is TGTGCCAGCAGTTTAGGGGACAGGGCTGGCTACACCTTC. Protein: CASSLGDRAGYTF.

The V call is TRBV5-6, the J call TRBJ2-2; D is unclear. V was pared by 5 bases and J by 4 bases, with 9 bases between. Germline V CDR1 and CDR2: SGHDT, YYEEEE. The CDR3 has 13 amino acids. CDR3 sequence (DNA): TGTGCCAGCAGTTTACTAATCACCGGGGAGCTGTTTTTT. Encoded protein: CASSLLITGELFF.

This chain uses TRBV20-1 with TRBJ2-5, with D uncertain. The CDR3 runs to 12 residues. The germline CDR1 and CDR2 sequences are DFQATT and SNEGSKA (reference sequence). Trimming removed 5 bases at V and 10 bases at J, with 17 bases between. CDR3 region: CSAGPGPASQYF. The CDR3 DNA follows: TGCAGTGCTGGTCCGGGCCCCGCCAGCCAGTACTTC.

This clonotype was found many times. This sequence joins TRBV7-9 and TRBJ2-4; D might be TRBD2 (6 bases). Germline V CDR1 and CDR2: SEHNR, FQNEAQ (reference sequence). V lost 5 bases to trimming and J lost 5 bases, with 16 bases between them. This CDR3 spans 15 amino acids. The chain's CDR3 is CASSGRWGKENIQYF. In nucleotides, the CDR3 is TGTGCCAGCAGCGGGAGGTGGGGCAAGGAAAACATTCAGTACTTC.

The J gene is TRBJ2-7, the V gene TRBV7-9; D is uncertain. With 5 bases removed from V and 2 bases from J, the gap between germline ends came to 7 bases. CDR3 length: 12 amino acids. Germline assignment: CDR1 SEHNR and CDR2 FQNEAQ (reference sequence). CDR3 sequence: CASSSTAYEQYV. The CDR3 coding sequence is TGTGCCAGCAGCAGCACAGCCTACGAGCAGTACGTC.

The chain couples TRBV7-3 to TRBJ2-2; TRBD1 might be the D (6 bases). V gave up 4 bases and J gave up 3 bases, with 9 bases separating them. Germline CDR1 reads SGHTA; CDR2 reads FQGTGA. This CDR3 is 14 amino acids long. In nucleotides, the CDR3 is TGTGCCAGCAGCTCAACAGGGTACACCGGGGAGCTGTTTTTT. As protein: CASSSTGYTGELFF.

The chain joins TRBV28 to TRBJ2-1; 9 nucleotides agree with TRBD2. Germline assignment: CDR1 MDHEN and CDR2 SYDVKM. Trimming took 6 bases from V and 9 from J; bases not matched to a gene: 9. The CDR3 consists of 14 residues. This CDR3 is CASSRGGATSEQFF. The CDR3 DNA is TGTGCCAGCAGCCGCGGGGGGGCCACGTCTGAGCAGTTCTTC.

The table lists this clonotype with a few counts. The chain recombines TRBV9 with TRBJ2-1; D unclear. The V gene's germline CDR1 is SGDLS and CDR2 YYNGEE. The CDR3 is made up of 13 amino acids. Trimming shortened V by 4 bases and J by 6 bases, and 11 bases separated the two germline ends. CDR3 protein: CASSRGSGNEQFF. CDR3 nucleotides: TGTGCCAGCAGCCGAGGATCCGGCAATGAGCAGTTCTTC.

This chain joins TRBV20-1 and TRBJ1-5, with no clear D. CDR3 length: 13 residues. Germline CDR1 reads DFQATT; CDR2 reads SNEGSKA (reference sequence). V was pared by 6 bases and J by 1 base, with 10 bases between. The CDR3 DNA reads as TGCAGTGCCTCTCTAGGGAGCAATCAGCCCCAGCATTTT. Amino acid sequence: CSASLGSNQPQHF.

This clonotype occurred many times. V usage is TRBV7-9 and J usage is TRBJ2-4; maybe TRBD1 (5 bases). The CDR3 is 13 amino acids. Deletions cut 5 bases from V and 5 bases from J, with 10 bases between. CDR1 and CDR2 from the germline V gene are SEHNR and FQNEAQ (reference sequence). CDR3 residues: CASSPTRENIQYF. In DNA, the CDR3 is TGTGCCAGCAGCCCCACCAGGGAAAACATTCAGTACTTC. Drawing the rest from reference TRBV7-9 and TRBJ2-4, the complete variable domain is DTGVSQNPRHKITKRGQNVTFRCDPISEHNRLYWYRQTLGQGPEFLTYFQNEAQLEKSRLLSDRFSAERPKGSFSTLEIQRTEQGDSAMYLCASSPTRENIQYFGAGTRLSVL.

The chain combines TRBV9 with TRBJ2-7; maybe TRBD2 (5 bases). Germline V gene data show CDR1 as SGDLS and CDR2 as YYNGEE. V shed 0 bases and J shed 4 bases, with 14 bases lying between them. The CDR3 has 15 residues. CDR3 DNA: TGTGCCAGCAGCGTAGATACTAGTGGAACTTACGAGCAGTACTTC. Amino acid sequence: CASSVDTSGTYEQYF.

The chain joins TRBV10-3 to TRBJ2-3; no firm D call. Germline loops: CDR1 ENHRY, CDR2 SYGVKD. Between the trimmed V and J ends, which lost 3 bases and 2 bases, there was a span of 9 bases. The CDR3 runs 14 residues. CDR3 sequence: CAISDRATTDTQYF. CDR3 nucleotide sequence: TGTGCCATCAGTGACCGGGCAACCACAGATACGCAGTATTTT.

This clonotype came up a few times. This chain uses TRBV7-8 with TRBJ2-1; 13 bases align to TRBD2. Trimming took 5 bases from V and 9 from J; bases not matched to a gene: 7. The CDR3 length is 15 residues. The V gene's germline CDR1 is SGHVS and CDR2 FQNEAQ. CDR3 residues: CASSTTSGGASEQFF. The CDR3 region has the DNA TGTGCCAGCAGCACCACTAGCGGGGGGGCCTCTGAGCAGTTCTTC. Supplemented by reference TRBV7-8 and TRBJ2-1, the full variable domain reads GAGVSQSPRYKVAKRGQDVALRCDPISGHVSLFWYQQALGQGPEFLTYFQNEAQLDKSGLPSDRFFAERPEGSVSTLKIQRTQQEDSAVYLCASSTTSGGASEQFFGPGTRLTVL.

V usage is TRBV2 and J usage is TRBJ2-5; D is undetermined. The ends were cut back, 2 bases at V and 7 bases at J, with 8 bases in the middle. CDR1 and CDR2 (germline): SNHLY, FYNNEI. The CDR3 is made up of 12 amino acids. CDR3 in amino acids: CASSELPVTQYF. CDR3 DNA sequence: TGTGCCAGCAGTGAACTGCCGGTGACCCAGTACTTC. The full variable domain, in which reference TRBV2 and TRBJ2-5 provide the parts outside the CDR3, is EPEVTQTPSHQVTQMGQEVILRCVPISNHLYFYWYRQILGQKVEFLVSFYNNEISEKSEIFDDQFSVERPDGSNFTLKIRSTKLEDSAMYFCASSELPVTQYFGPGTRLLVL.